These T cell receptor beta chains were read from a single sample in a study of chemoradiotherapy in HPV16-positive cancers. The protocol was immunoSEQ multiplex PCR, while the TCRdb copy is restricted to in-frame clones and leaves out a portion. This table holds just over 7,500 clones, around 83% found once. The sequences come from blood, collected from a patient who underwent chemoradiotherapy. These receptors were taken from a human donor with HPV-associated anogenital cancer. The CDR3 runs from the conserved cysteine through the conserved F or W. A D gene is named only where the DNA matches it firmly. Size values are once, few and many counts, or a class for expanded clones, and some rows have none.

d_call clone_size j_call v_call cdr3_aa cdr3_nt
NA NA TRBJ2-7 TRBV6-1 CASSGGTTYEQYF TGTGCCAGCAGTGGAGGGACCACCTACGAGCAGTACTTC
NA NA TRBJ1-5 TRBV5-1 CASSLVGTPEQPQHF TGCGCCAGCAGCTTGGTGGGGACCCCGGAGCAGCCCCAGCATTTT
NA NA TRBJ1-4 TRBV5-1 CASSLGPTNEKLFF TGCGCCAGCAGCTTGGGACCAACTAATGAAAAACTGTTTTTT
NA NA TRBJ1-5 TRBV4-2 CASSDRPGSNQPQHF TGTGCCAGCAGCGACAGGCCGGGTAGCAATCAGCCCCAGCATTTT
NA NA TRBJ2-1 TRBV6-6 CASSYATDSNEQFF TGTGCCAGCAGTTACGCGACAGATAGCAATGAGCAGTTCTTC
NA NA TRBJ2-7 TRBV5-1 CASSLVPTGVTYEQYF TGCGCCAGCAGCTTGGTACCGACAGGAGTCACCTACGAGCAGTACTTC
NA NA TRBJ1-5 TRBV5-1 CASSLGWGQGQPQHF TGCGCCAGCAGCTTGGGGTGGGGGCAGGGTCAGCCCCAGCATTTT
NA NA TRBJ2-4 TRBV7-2 CASSLGTTQNIQYF TGTGCCAGCAGCCTCGGGACAACCCAAAACATTCAGTACTTC
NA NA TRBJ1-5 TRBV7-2 CASSFESNQPQHF TGTGCCAGCAGCTTTGAAAGCAATCAGCCCCAGCATTTT
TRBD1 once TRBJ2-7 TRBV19 CASTPGTGSSYEQYF TGTGCCAGTACCCCTGGGACAGGGTCGTCCTACGAGCAGTACTTC
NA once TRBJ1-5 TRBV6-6 CASSYSPGQPNQPQHF TGTGCCAGCAGTTACTCCCCCGGACAGCCCAATCAGCCCCAGCATTTT
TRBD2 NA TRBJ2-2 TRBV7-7 CASSLVGGSGGELFF TGTGCTAGCAGCTTAGTGGGAGGGTCCGGCGGGGAGCTGTTTTTT
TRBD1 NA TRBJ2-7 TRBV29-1 CSVTGAASYEQYF TGCAGCGTTACAGGGGCGGCCTCCTACGAGCAGTACTTC
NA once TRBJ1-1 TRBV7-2 CASSLAEPGSGVTEAFF TGTGCCAGCAGCTTAGCGGAGCCGGGATCCGGAGTCACTGAAGCTTTCTTT
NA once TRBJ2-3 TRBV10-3 CAATGPGKTDTQYF TGTGCCGCCACCGGCCCTGGGAAGACAGATACGCAGTATTTT
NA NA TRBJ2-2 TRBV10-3 CAISGQGGIDTGELFF TGTGCCATCAGCGGGCAAGGGGGGATCGACACCGGGGAGCTGTTTTTT
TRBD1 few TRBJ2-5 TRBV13 CASSLVGQGAGKETQYF TGTGCCAGCAGCTTAGTTGGGCAGGGGGCCGGGAAAGAGACCCAGTACTTC
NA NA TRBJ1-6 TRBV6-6 CASSYGIAGYNSPLHF TGTGCCAGCAGTTATGGGATCGCAGGTTATAATTCACCCCTCCACTTT
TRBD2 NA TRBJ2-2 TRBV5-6 CASSLPLADTGELFF TGTGCCAGCAGCTTGCCCCTAGCGGACACCGGGGAGCTGTTTTTT
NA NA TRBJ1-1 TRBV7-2 CASSSGQMNTEAFF TGTGCCAGCAGCTCTGGGCAAATGAACACTGAAGCTTTCTTT
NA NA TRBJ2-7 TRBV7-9 CASSGQIEQYF TGTGCCAGCAGCGGACAGATCGAGCAGTACTTC
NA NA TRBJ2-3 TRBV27 CASSFGLGADTQYF TGTGCCAGCAGTTTCGGCTTGGGGGCAGATACGCAGTATTTT
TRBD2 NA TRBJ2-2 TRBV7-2 CASSLASGGGELFF TGTGCCAGCAGCTTAGCCAGCGGGGGCGGGGAGCTGTTTTTT
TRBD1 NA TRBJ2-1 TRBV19 CASDRGQIYNEQFF TGTGCCAGCGATAGGGGACAGATTTACAATGAGCAGTTCTTC
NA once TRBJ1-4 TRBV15 CATSRDPPATNEKLFF TGTGCCACCAGCAGAGATCCCCCTGCAACTAATGAAAAACTGTTTTTT
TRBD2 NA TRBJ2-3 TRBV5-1 CASSLLTSGGITDTQYF TGCGCCAGCAGCTTGTTAACTAGCGGGGGGATCACAGATACGCAGTATTTT
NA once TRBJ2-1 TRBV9 CASSVGSRTDNEQFF TGTGCCAGCAGCGTGGGGAGCCGGACCGACAATGAGCAGTTCTTC
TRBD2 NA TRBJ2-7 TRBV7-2 CASTVAGGGYEQYF TGTGCCAGCACCGTAGCGGGGGGCGGATACGAGCAGTACTTC
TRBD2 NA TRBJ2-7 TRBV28 CASSKGLAGKLYEQYF TGTGCCAGCAGCAAAGGACTAGCGGGGAAGCTCTACGAGCAGTACTTC
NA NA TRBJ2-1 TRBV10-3 CAIKDRGGLNEQFF TGTGCCATCAAGGACAGAGGGGGGCTTAATGAGCAGTTCTTC
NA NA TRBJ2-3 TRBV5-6 CASSLDVGGLTDTQYF TGTGCCAGCAGCTTAGATGTGGGCGGCCTCACAGATACGCAGTATTTT
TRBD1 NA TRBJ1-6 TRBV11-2 CASSFRTGEVNSPLHF TGTGCCAGCAGCTTTCGGACAGGGGAGGTAAATTCACCCCTCCACTTT
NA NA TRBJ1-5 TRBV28 CASSLRTAASNQPQHF TGTGCCAGCAGTTTAAGGACGGCCGCTAGCAATCAGCCCCAGCATTTT
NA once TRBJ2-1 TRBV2 CASSSRQGQGTYNEQFF TGTGCCAGCAGTTCCAGACAAGGCCAGGGAACATACAATGAGCAGTTCTTC
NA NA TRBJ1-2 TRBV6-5 CASGGQIDYGYTF TGTGCCAGCGGGGGGCAGATTGACTATGGCTACACCTTC
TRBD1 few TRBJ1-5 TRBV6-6 CASRSDRDYSNQPQHF TGTGCCAGCAGGTCCGACAGGGACTATAGCAATCAGCCCCAGCATTTT
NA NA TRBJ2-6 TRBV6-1 CASSVTLSGANVLTF TGTGCCAGCAGTGTTACCTTGTCTGGGGCCAACGTCCTGACTTTC
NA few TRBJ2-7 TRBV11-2 CASSRVVDYEQYF TGTGCCAGCAGTCGAGTCGTGGACTACGAGCAGTACTTC
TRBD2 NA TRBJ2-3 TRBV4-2 CASSQERGGPDTQYF TGTGCCAGCAGCCAAGAGCGGGGGGGCCCAGATACGCAGTATTTT
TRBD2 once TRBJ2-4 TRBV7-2 CASSLSSGNIQYF TGTGCCAGCAGCTTATCTAGCGGCAACATTCAGTACTTC
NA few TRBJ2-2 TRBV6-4 CASSASSENTGELFF TGTGCCAGCAGTGCCAGCAGCGAGAACACCGGGGAGCTGTTTTTT
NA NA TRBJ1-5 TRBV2 CASSEFGQNSNQPQHF TGTGCCAGCAGTGAATTTGGGCAGAATAGCAATCAGCCCCAGCATTTT
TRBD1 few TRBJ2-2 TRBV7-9 CASSPDRGETGELFF TGTGCCAGCAGTCCAGACAGGGGTGAGACCGGGGAGCTGTTTTTT
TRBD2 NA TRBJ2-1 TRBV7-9 CASSFAALADEQFF TGTGCCAGCAGCTTCGCCGCACTAGCGGATGAGCAGTTCTTC